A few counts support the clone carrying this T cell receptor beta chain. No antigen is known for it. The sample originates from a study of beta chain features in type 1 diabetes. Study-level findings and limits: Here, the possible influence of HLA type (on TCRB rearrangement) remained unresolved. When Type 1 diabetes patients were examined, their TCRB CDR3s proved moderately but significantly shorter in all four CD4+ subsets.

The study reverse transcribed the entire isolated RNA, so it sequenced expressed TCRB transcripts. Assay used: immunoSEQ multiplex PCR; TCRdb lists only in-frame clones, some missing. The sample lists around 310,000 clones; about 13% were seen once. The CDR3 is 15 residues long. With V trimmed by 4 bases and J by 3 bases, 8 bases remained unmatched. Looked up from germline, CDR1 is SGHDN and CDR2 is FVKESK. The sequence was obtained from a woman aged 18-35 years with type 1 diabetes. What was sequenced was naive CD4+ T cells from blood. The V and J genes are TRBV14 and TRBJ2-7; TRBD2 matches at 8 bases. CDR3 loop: CASSPSLAGDYEQYF. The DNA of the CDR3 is TGTGCCAGCAGCCCGTCTCTAGCGGGTGACTACGAGCAGTACTTC. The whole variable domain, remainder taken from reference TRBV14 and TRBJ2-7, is EAGVTQFPSHSVIEKGQTVTLRCDPISGHDNLYWYRRVMGKEIKFLLHFVKESKQDESGMPNNRFLAERTGGTYSTLKVQPAELEDSGVYFCASSPSLAGDYEQYFGPGTRLTVT.